The rows below give T cell receptor beta chains drawn from one sample of a study of blood T cell repertoires in COVID-19. Repertoires were generated with immunoSEQ multiplex PCR, while TCRdb's copy carries only in-frame clones and drops some. The sample holds 120,000 to 150,000 clones, more than 75% seen once. Sequenced sample: peripheral blood. All receptors come from a woman between 45 and 65 years old with active or convalescent COVID-19. CDR3s include the opening cysteine and the closing phenylalanine or tryptophan. Clone size is stated in some rows and not others, as once, few, many or a class when expanded.

J gene,clone size,V gene,CDR3 length,CDR3 protein
TRBJ2-2,-,TRBV2,15,CASSPDRGNTGELFF
TRBJ2-1,-,TRBV18,15,CASSPRSGTVGEQFF
TRBJ2-1,-,TRBV19,15,CASSIAGGGYNEQFF
TRBJ2-5,-,TRBV19,14,CASSLTGDQETQYF
TRBJ2-7,-,TRBV7-9,15,CASSLDAGLTYEQYF
TRBJ1-2,once,TRBV7-2,13,CASSPGTAYGYTF
TRBJ2-5,-,TRBV9,14,CASSVSGKGETQYF
TRBJ2-3,-,TRBV7-8,17,CASSLGRLAGHTDTQYF
TRBJ1-1,-,TRBV7-9,15,CASSPRQGADTEAFF
TRBJ2-7,-,TRBV6-2/TRBV6-3,14,CASSYSDYNYEQYF
TRBJ2-1,-,TRBV19,15,CASSITGEVRNEQFF
TRBJ2-1,-,TRBV5-1,14,CASSRGSSYNEQFF
TRBJ1-6,-,TRBV2,14,CASSGQTGNSPLHF
TRBJ2-1,-,TRBV4-1,16,CASSHTAGAPRNEQFF